The source of this T cell receptor beta chain is a study of circulating tumor DNA in untreated peripheral T-cell lymphoma. Study observations and caveats: Tumor-specific clonotypes were found in more than 65% of patients.

The tumor tissue sample was taken at baseline before any treatment. V lost 3 bases, J lost 4 bases, and 15 bases lay in between. The CDR3 has 15 amino acids. Germline CDR1 LNHNV, CDR2 YYDKDF (reference sequence). Points on this clone: Its antigen is unidentified.

TCRdb's table, derived via immunoSEQ multiplex PCR, lists solely in-frame clones and lacks some. Among roughly 7,300 clones listed, roughly 80% were seen once. The TCR originated in a human donor with peripheral T-cell lymphoma. Sequencing was done on a sample of tumor tissue. V usage is TRBV15 and J usage is TRBJ2-5, with D possibly being TRBD1 (6 bases). CDR3 residues: CATSRAGQTVETQYF. CDR3 nucleotides: TGTGCCACCAGCAGGGCTGGACAGACGGTAGAGACCCAGTACTTC.